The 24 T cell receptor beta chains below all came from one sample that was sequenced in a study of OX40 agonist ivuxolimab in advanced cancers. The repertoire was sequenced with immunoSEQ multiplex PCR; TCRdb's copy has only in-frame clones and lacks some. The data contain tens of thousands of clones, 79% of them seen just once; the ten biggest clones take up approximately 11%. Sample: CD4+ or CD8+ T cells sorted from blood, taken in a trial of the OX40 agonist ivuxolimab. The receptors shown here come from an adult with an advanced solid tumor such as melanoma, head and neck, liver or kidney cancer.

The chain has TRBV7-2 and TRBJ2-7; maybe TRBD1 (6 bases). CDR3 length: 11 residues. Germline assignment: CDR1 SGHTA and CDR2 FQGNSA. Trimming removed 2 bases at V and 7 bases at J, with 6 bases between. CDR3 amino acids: CASSLRGEQYF. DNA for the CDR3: TGTGCCAGCAGCTTAAGGGGGGAGCAGTACTTC.

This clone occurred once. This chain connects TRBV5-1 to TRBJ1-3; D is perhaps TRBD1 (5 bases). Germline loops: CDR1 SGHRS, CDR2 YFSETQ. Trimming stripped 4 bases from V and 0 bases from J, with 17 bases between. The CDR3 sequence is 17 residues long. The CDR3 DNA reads TGCGCCAGCAGCCAAGCAGGGTCTGGACACTCTGGAAACACCATATATTTT. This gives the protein CASSQAGSGHSGNTIYF.

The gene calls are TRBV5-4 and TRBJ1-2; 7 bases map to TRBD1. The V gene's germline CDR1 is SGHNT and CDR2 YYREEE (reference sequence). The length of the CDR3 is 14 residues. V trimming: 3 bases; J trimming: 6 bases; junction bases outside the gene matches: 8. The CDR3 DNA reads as TGTGCCAGCAGCTCTACAGGGGTCTTGGATGGCTACACCTTC. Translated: CASSSTGVLDGYTF.

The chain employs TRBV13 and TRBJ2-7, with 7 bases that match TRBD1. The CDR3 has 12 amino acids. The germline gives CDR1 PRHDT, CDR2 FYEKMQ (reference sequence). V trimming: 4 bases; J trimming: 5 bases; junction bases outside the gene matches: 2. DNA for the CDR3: TGTGCCAGCAGCTCAGACAGGGACGAGCAGTACTTC. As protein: CASSSDRDEQYF.

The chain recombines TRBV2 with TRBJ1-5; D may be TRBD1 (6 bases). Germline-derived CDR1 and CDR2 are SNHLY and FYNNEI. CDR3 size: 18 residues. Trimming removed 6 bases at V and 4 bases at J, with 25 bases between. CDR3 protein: CASRGGTGKALLNQPQHF. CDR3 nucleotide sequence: TGTGCCAGCAGAGGGGGTACAGGGAAGGCCCTCCTAAATCAGCCCCAGCATTTT.

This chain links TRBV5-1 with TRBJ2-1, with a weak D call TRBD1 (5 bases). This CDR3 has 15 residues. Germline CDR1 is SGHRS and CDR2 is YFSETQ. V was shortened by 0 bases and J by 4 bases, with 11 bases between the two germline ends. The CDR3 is CASSLEGAPYNEQFF. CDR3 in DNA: TGCGCCAGCAGCTTGGAAGGGGCGCCATACAATGAGCAGTTCTTC.

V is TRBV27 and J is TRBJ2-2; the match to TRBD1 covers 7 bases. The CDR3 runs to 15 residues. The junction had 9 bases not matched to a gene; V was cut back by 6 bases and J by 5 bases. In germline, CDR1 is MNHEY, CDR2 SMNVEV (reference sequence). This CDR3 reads CASSLARGQTGELFF. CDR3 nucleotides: TGTGCCAGCAGCCTGGCCCGGGGACAGACCGGGGAGCTGTTTTTT.

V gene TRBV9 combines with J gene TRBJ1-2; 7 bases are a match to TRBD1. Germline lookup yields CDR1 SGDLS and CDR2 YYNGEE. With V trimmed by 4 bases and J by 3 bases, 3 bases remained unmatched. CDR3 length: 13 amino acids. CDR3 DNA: TGTGCCAGCAGCCGGGACAGCTACTATGGCTACACCTTC. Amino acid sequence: CASSRDSYYGYTF.

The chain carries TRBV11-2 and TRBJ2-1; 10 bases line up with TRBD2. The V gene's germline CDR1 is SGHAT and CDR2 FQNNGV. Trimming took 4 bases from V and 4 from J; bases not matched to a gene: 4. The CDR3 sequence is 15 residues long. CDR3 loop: CASSSRTSGYNEQFF. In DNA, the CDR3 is TGTGCCAGCAGCTCCCGGACTAGCGGATACAATGAGCAGTTCTTC. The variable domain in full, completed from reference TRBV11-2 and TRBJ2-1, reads EAGVAQSPRYKIIEKRQSVAFWCNPISGHATLYWYQQILGQGPKLLIQFQNNGVVDDSQLPKDRFSAERLKGVDSTLKIQPAKLEDSAVYLCASSSRTSGYNEQFFGPGTRLTVL.

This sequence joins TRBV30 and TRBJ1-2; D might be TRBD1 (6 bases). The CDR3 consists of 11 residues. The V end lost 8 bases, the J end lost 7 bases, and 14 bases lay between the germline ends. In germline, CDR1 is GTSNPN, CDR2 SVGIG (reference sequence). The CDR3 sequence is CAEGVSVGYTF. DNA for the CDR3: TGTGCCGAGGGGGTGTCGGTTGGCTACACCTTC.

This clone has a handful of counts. The CDR3 DNA reads TGTGCCAGCAGTTTGTTCAGGGTAAATGGCTACACCTTC. Protein product: CASSLFRVNGYTF. This rearrangement joins TRBV28 to TRBJ1-2, with a tentative D call TRBD1 (5 bases). The CDR3 extends over 13 amino acids. The ends were cut back, 3 bases at V and 6 bases at J, with 11 bases in the middle. Per germline, CDR1 MDHEN and CDR2 SYDVKM.

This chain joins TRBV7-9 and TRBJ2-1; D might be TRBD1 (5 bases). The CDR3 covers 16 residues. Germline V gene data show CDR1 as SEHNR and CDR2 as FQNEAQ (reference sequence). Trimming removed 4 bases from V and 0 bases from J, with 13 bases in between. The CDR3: CASSSIDRGSYNEQFF. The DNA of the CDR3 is TGTGCCAGCAGCTCGATAGACAGAGGCTCCTACAATGAGCAGTTCTTC.

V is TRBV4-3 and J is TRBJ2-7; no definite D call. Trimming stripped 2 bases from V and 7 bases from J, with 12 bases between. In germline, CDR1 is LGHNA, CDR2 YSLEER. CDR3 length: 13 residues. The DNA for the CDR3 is TGCGCCAGCAGCCAACTGGGATTTGGGGAGCAGTACTTC. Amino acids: CASSQLGFGEQYF.

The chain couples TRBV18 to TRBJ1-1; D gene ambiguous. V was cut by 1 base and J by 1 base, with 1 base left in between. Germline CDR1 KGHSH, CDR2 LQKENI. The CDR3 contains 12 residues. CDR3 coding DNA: TGTGCCAGCTCACCACAGAACACTGAAGCTTTCTTT. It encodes CASSPQNTEAFF. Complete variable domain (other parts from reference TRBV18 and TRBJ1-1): NAGVMQNPRHLVRRRGQEARLRCSPMKGHSHVYWYRQLPEEGLKFMVYLQKENIIDESGMPKERFSAEFPKEGPSILRIQQVVRGDSAAYFCASSPQNTEAFFGQGTRLTVV.

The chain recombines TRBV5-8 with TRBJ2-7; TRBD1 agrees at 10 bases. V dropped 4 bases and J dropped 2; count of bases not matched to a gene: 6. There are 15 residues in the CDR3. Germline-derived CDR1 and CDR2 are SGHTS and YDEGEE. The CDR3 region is CASSGRDRGTYEQYF. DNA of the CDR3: TGTGCCAGCAGCGGCCGGGACAGGGGAACCTACGAGCAGTACTTC.

This CDR3 is CASSVEPPKGRWDTGELFF. The DNA for the CDR3 is TGTGCCAGCAGCGTAGAGCCCCCAAAGGGTCGTTGGGACACCGGGGAGCTGTTTTTT. This chain connects TRBV9 to TRBJ2-2; no clear D gene. This CDR3 spans 19 amino acids. The V gene's germline CDR1 is SGDLS and CDR2 YYNGEE. Trimming pared 0 bases from V and 3 bases from J, leaving 21 bases between.

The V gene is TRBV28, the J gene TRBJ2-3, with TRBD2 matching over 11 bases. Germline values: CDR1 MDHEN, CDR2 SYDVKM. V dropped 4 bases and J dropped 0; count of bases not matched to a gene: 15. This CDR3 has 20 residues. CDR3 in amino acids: CASSSPLRLAGTRSTDTQYF. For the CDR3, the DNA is TGTGCCAGCAGTTCCCCCCTTAGACTAGCGGGAACGCGAAGCACAGATACGCAGTATTTT. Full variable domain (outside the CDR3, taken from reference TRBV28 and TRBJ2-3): DVKVTQSSRYLVKRTGEKVFLECVQDMDHENMFWYRQDPGLGLRLIYFSYDVKMKEKGDIPEGYSVSREKKERFSLILESASTNQTSMYLCASSSPLRLAGTRSTDTQYFGPGTRLTVL.

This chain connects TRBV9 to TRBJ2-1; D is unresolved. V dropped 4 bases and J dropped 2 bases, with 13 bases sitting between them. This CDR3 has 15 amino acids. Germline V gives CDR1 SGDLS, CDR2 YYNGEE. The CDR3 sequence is CASSHAGGTYNEQFF. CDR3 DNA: TGTGCCAGCAGCCACGCAGGTGGAACCTACAATGAGCAGTTCTTC.

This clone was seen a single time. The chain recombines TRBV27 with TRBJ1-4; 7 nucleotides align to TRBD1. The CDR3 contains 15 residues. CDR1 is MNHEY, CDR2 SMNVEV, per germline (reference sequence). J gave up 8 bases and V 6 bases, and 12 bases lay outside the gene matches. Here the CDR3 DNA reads TGTGCCAGCAGGGATTCCGGGACAGCAAACGAAAAACTGTTTTTT. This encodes CASRDSGTANEKLFF.

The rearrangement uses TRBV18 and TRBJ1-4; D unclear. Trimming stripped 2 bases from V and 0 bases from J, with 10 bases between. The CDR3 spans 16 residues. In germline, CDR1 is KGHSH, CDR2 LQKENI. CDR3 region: CASSPLAPATNEKLFF. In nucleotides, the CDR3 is TGTGCCAGCTCACCATTAGCACCCGCAACTAATGAAAAACTGTTTTTT. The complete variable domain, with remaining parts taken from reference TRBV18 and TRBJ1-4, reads NAGVMQNPRHLVRRRGQEARLRCSPMKGHSHVYWYRQLPEEGLKFMVYLQKENIIDESGMPKERFSAEFPKEGPSILRIQQVVRGDSAAYFCASSPLAPATNEKLFFGSGTQLSVL.

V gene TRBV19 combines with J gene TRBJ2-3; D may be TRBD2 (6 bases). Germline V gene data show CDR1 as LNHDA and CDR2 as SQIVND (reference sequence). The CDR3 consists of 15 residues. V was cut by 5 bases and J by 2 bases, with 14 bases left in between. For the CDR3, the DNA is TGTGCCAGTAGTGTCCTAGGGACTCCCACAGATACGCAGTATTTT. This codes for CASSVLGTPTDTQYF.

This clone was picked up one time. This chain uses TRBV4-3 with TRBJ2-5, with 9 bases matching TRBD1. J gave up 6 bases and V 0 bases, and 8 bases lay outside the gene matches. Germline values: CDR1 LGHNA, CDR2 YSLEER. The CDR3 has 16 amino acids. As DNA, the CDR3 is TGCGCCAGCAGCCAAGAAGGGACAGGGTTTCTACAGACCCAGTACTTC. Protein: CASSQEGTGFLQTQYF.

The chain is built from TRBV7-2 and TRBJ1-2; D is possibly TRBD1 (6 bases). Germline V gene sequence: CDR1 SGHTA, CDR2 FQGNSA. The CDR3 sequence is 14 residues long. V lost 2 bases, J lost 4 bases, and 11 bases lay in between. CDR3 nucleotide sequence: TGTGCCAGCAGCTTACAGGACAGAATCTATGGCTACACCTTC. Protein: CASSLQDRIYGYTF.

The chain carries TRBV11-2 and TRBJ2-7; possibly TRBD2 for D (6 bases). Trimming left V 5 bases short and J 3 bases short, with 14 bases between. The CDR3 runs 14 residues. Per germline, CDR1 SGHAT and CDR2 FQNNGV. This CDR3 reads CASSIRDSLYEQYF. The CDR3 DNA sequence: TGTGCCAGCAGCATACGGGACTCCCTCTACGAGCAGTACTTC.